This T cell receptor beta chain was recorded in a study of blood T cells in healthy people across ages. A sample-barcoded 5' primer and a J-beta primer mix were used in a second PCR of about 7 to 12 cycles. All samples yielded 3 million or more CDR3-containing paired-end reads. In TCRdb, the 5' RACE reads were re-called with MiXCR into one record per CDR3 protein. The sample includes 1.5 million to 2 million distinct CDR3 sequences, 49% of them seen just once. This clonotype has a handful of counts. Its antigen remains unidentified. There are 12 residues in the CDR3. The ends lost 7 bases at V and 5 bases at J; junction bases unmatched: 5. CDR1 is DFQATT, CDR2 SNEGSKA, per germline (reference sequence). Study outcomes and limitations: Because donor CMV status was unknown, expanded clonotype changes were possibly confounded.

Source material: blood. J is TRBJ1-2 and V is TRBV20-1, with 9 bases fitting TRBD1. This TCR was recovered from a woman aged 40 to 50 in good health. The CDR3 here is CSGTGDRYGYTF. CDR3 sequence (DNA): TGCAGTGGGACAGGGGATAGGTATGGCTACACCTTC.